The next 25 T cell receptor beta chains were all read from a single sample in a study of identical twins. Each CDR3 protein is one row after TCRdb ran MiXCR on the 5' RACE reads. Of under 900,000 distinct CDR3 sequences listed, roughly 18% are singletons. These data are also associated with another study on T cells expressing NK-cell markers.

The sample taken for sequencing was PBMCs. These receptors originate from a woman younger than 35 in good health.

The chain joins TRBV6-2 or TRBV6-3 to TRBJ2-7; TRBD2 matches 8 bases. Germline V gives CDR1 MNHEY, CDR2 SVGEGT. The CDR3 has 14 residues. V dropped 6 bases and J dropped 6; count of bases not matched to a gene: 10. The CDR3 protein is CASSITGTRGEQYF. The CDR3 DNA reads as TGTGCCAGCAGCATAACCGGGACTAGAGGCGAGCAGTACTTC.

The chain is built from TRBV20-1 and TRBJ2-7, with D tentatively TRBD1 or TRBD2 (5 bases each). The ends were cut back, 5 bases at V and 3 bases at J, with 14 bases in the middle. This CDR3 comprises 13 residues. Germline CDR1 DFQATT, CDR2 SNEGSKA (reference sequence). CDR3 sequence: CSAAPGPYYEQYF. CDR3 DNA: TGCAGTGCTGCCCCGGGACCCTACTACGAGCAGTACTTC.

This clonotype was seen more than once but under ten times. This chain links TRBV27 with TRBJ2-3, with 8 bases fitting TRBD2. The V and J ends lost 7 bases and 0 bases, in that order; junction bases with no gene match: 3. In germline, CDR1 is MNHEY, CDR2 SMNVEV (reference sequence). The length of the CDR3 is 14 residues. For the CDR3, the DNA is TGTGCCAGCAAACTAGCGGCTAGCACAGATACGCAGTATTTT. Its protein product is CASKLAASTDTQYF.

This rearrangement joins TRBV10-3 to TRBJ2-7; 7 bases are a match to TRBD2. J lost 3 bases, V lost 0 bases, and 2 bases had no gene match. Germline V gives CDR1 ENHRY, CDR2 SYGVKD. The CDR3 is 14 residues long. CDR3 nucleotide sequence: TGTGCCATCAGTGAGTCGGGAGGGCGCTACGAGCAGTACTTC. It codes for CAISESGGRYEQYF.

The sample holds a few counts of this clonotype. The rearrangement joins TRBV12-3 or TRBV12-4 to TRBJ2-2, with D perhaps matching TRBD1 or TRBD2 (5 bases each). V was trimmed by 8 bases and J by 15 bases, leaving 19 bases between them. This CDR3 is 12 amino acids long. CDR3 sequence reads: CASGPGTGTLFF. The CDR3 region has the DNA TGTGCCAGCGGTCCCGGGACGGGGACGTTGTTTTTT.

The chain recombines TRBV20-1 with TRBJ2-2; perhaps TRBD2 as D (6 bases). The length of the CDR3 is 15 residues. CDR1 and CDR2 (germline): DFQATT, SNEGSKA (reference sequence). Trimming stripped 4 bases from V and 3 bases from J, with 15 bases between. CDR3 loop: CSATSLRGYTGELFF. The DNA of the CDR3 is TGCAGTGCTACCTCCCTGCGGGGATACACCGGGGAGCTGTTTTTT.

V usage is TRBV20-1 and J usage is TRBJ2-7; TRBD2 is a possible D gene (5 bases). V lost 3 bases and J lost 6, with 15 bases in between. CDR1 and CDR2 (germline): DFQATT, SNEGSKA (reference sequence). This CDR3 contains 13 residues. The CDR3 region is CSARTSRGGEQYF. The CDR3 bases are TGCAGTGCTAGGACCTCAAGAGGAGGCGAGCAGTACTTC.

This clonotype occurred a few times. V usage is TRBV10-3 and J usage is TRBJ1-5; D is possibly TRBD1 (5 bases). The CDR3 is 15 residues long. The germline V and J ends were trimmed by 2 bases and 5 bases, with 13 bases remaining between them. The V gene's germline CDR1 is ENHRY and CDR2 SYGVKD. CDR3 in DNA: TGTGCCATCAGTGAGCTTGGGGGGGGACATCAGCCCCAGCATTTT. Protein sequence: CAISELGGGHQPQHF.

This chain uses TRBV12-3 or TRBV12-4 with TRBJ1-1; a weak D match, TRBD1 (6 bases). The CDR3 is made up of 14 amino acids. V was clipped by 3 bases and J by 4 bases, with 12 bases between them. The CDR3 protein is CASSFGGWGTEAFF. CDR3 sequence (DNA): TGTGCCAGCAGTTTTGGGGGCTGGGGCACTGAAGCTTTCTTT.

CDR3 in DNA: TGTGCCAGCAGCTTGGAGCCGCAATTACACTTACCAGGAAAACTGTTTTTT. Protein sequence: CASSLEPQLHLPGKLFF. J is TRBJ1-4 and V is TRBV5-5; D unclear. Germline V gives CDR1 SGHKS, CDR2 YYEKEE (reference sequence). The CDR3 is 17 amino acids. Deletions cut 0 bases from V and 10 bases from J, with 22 bases between.

This clonotype came up a few times. The chain uses TRBV5-1 and TRBJ1-2, with D possibly TRBD1 on 5 matching bases. Trimming removed 2 bases at V and 1 base at J, with 9 bases between. The germline V gene has CDR1 SGHRS and CDR2 YFSETQ. The CDR3 is made up of 14 amino acids. For the CDR3, the DNA is TGCGCCAGCAGCTTCGGCAGGGTTAACTATGGCTACACCTTC. Protein product: CASSFGRVNYGYTF. Using reference TRBV5-1 and TRBJ1-2 for the parts outside the CDR3, the full variable domain is KAGVTQTPRYLIKTRGQQVTLSCSPISGHRSVSWYQQTPGQGLQFLFEYFSETQRNKGNFPGRFSGRQFSNSRSEMNVSTLELGDSALYLCASSFGRVNYGYTFGSGTRLTVV.

This clonotype has more than one count but fewer than ten. The genes are TRBV9 and TRBJ2-1, with TRBD2 matching over 9 bases. The V gene end was trimmed by 1 base and the J gene end by 5 bases; junction bases not matched to a gene: 7. CDR1 SGDLS and CDR2 YYNGEE come from the germline V gene. The CDR3 length is 16 residues. DNA of the CDR3: TGTGCCAGCAGCGTATCGGGGCGGGGGGGTAACAATGAGCAGTTCTTC. It is translated as CASSVSGRGGNNEQFF.

The J gene is TRBJ2-2, the V gene TRBV7-9; D gene uncertain. This CDR3 has 14 residues. The V gene's germline CDR1 is SEHNR and CDR2 FQNEAQ (reference sequence). V was trimmed by 7 bases and J by 5 bases, leaving 14 bases between them. CDR3 loop: CASMQVEVTGELFF. DNA for the CDR3: TGTGCCAGCATGCAGGTCGAGGTAACCGGGGAGCTGTTTTTT.

In regard to this clonotype: A read error may account for a junction end that differs from germline. The genes are TRBV7-7 and TRBJ2-5, with TRBD2 as a possible D gene (5 bases). The CDR3 is 15 amino acids. Germline CDR1 reads SSHAT; CDR2 reads FNYEAQ (reference sequence). In nucleotides, the CDR3 is TGTGCTAGCAGCTCCACCCCCGGGGTCCCGGGGACCCAGTACTTC. Translated: CASSSTPGVPGTQYF.

The CDR3 here is CASSPRRDRGFFTQYF. The DNA of the CDR3 is TGTGCCAGCAGCCCCCGTCGGGACAGGGGCTTTTTTACCCAGTACTTC. This chain uses TRBV5-6 with TRBJ2-5, with 10 bases fitting TRBD1. Germline CDR1 is SGHDT and CDR2 is YYEEEE. The CDR3 spans 16 residues. Trimming cost V 4 bases and J 8 bases; bases outside gene matches: 14.

The chain couples TRBV18 to TRBJ1-2, with unresolved D. V was trimmed by 2 bases and J by 3 bases, leaving 7 bases between them. This CDR3 has 13 residues. From germline, CDR1 is KGHSH and CDR2 LQKENI. CDR3 sequence: CASSPTSDYGYTF. Here the CDR3 DNA reads TGTGCCAGCTCACCAACTTCAGACTATGGCTACACCTTC.

The chain couples TRBV20-1 to TRBJ2-3; 7 bases fit TRBD2. Germline CDR1 DFQATT, CDR2 SNEGSKA (reference sequence). V lost 6 bases to trimming and J lost 2 bases; unmatched junction nucleotides: 8. The length of the CDR3 is 14 residues. CDR3 nucleotide sequence: TGCAGTGCACGGACTAGGGACTACACAGATACGCAGTATTTT. Translated, it gives CSARTRDYTDTQYF.

This clonotype turned up a few times. CDR3 protein: CASSPGQGAEAFF. In DNA form, the CDR3 reads TGTGCCAGCAGCCCCGGACAGGGGGCTGAAGCTTTCTTT. The V call is TRBV3-1, the J call TRBJ1-1; 10 bases match TRBD1. This CDR3 has 13 amino acids. The germline CDR1 and CDR2 sequences are LGHDT and YNNKEL (reference sequence). V shed 4 bases, J shed 6 bases, and the junction held 2 bases outside the gene matches.

The chain uses TRBV7-2 and TRBJ2-7, with D unresolved. The V end lost 1 base, the J end lost 11 bases, and 12 bases lay between the germline ends. Germline V gene data show CDR1 as SGHTA and CDR2 as FQGNSA. CDR3 size: 12 residues. In DNA, the CDR3 is TGTGCCAGCAGCTTAGTAGGTCCAGCTAAGTACTTC. Translated, it gives CASSLVGPAKYF.

The V and J genes are TRBV9 and TRBJ2-2; 9 nucleotides match TRBD2. The V gene end was trimmed by 0 bases and the J gene end by 9 bases; junction bases not matched to a gene: 6. Germline V CDR1 and CDR2: SGDLS, YYNGEE. CDR3 length: 15 residues. The DNA of the CDR3 is TGTGCCAGCAGCGTAGCAGCGCGGGAGGGCCGGGAGCTGTTTTTT. This sequence encodes CASSVAAREGRELFF. The full variable domain, with the rest looked up from reference TRBV9 and TRBJ2-2, is DSGVTQTPKHLITATGQRVTLRCSPRSGDLSVYWYQQSLDQGLQFLIQYYNGEERAKGNILERFSAQQFPDLHSELNLSSLELGDSALYFCASSVAAREGRELFFGEGSRLTVL.

V gene TRBV11-2 combines with J gene TRBJ2-7, with D perhaps TRBD2 (6 bases). Germline CDR1 reads SGHAT; CDR2 reads FQNNGV. Trimming took 4 bases from V and 1 from J, leaving 14 bases between them. The CDR3 length is 15 residues. DNA of the CDR3: TGTGCCAGCAGCTCCTTCCGGGACTCTTCCTACGAGCAGTACTTC. This sequence encodes CASSSFRDSSYEQYF.

The chain joins TRBV19 to TRBJ2-7; D unclear. This CDR3 is built from 13 residues. Germline V gives CDR1 LNHDA, CDR2 SQIVND (reference sequence). V lost 3 bases and J 3 bases, leaving 9 bases between the germline ends. This CDR3 is CASSIRNGYEQYF. The CDR3, as DNA: TGTGCCAGTAGTATCCGGAACGGCTACGAGCAGTACTTC.

V is TRBV10-3 and J is TRBJ1-2; 7 bases fit TRBD1. V shed 5 bases, J shed 6 bases, and the junction held 3 bases outside the gene matches. Germline values: CDR1 ENHRY, CDR2 SYGVKD. The length of the CDR3 is 12 residues. DNA for the CDR3: TGTGCCATCAGTTCACAGGGGAATGGCTACACCTTC. Encoded protein: CAISSQGNGYTF.

The chain has TRBV12-3 or TRBV12-4 and TRBJ1-1; maybe TRBD1 (6 bases). V was trimmed by 6 bases and J by 3 bases, leaving 14 bases between them. CDR3 length: 14 amino acids. CDR3 DNA: TGTGCCAGCAGCATCGGGGGGCAAGACACTGAAGCTTTCTTT. The encoded protein is CASSIGGQDTEAFF.

The sample holds a few counts of this clonotype. The chain is built from TRBV4-3 and TRBJ2-1; D remains ambiguous. CDR1 is LGHNA and CDR2 is YSLEER in the germline V gene. V was shortened by 0 bases and J by 4 bases, with 7 bases between the two germline ends. The CDR3 is made up of 14 amino acids. CDR3 nucleotides: TGCGCCAGCAGCCAAGAATGGGATTACAATGAGCAGTTCTTC. Translation gives CASSQEWDYNEQFF.